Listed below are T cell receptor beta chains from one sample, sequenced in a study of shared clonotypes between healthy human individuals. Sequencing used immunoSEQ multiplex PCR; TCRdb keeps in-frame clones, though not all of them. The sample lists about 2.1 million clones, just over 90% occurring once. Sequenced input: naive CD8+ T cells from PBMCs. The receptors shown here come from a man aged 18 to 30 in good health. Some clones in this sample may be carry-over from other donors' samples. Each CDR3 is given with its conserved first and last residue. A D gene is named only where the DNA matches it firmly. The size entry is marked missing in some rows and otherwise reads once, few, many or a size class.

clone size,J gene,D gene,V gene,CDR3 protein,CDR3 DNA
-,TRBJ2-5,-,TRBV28,CASSSGTLSGTQYF,TGTGCCAGCAGTTCCGGGACACTCAGTGGTACCCAGTACTTC
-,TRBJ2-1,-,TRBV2,CASSPYGDEQFF,TGTGCCAGCTCCCCTTATGGGGATGAGCAGTTCTTC
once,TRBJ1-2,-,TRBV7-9,CASSPSLANYGYTF,TGTGCCAGCAGCCCCAGCTTAGCTAACTATGGCTACACCTTC
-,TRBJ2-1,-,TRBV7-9,CASSFSGFNEQFF,TGTGCCAGCAGCTTTTCAGGGTTCAATGAGCAGTTCTTC
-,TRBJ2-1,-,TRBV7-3,CASSRGDGLMFF,TGTGCCAGCAGCCGAGGGGATGGACTTATGTTCTTC
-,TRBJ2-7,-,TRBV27,CASSHFPGAYEQYF,TGTGCCAGCAGCCATTTCCCGGGGGCCTACGAGCAGTACTTC
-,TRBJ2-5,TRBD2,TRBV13,CASSLRSPGLVRETQYF,TGTGCCAGCAGCTTACGAAGCCCGGGACTAGTAAGAGAGACCCAGTACTTC
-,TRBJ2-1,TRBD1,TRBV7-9,CASSPKTGWDEQFF,TGTGCCAGCAGCCCGAAGACAGGGTGGGATGAGCAGTTCTTC
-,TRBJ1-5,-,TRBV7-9,CASSSWTVSNQPQHF,TGTGCCAGCAGCTCGTGGACAGTAAGCAATCAGCCCCAGCATTTT
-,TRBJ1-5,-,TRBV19,CATLAWADLSNQPQHF,TGTGCCACCCTCGCGTGGGCAGACCTTAGCAATCAGCCCCAGCATTTT
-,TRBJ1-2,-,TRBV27,CASSERDPTVYGYTF,TGTGCCAGCAGCGAACGGGACCCGACAGTTTATGGCTACACCTTC
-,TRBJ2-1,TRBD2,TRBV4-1,CASSQLIAGGPNNEQFF,TGCGCCAGCAGCCAACTCATAGCGGGAGGGCCGAACAATGAGCAGTTCTTC
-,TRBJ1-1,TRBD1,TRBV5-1,CASSLGRLPGQGGRANTEAFF,TGCGCCAGCAGCTTGGGCCGACTCCCGGGACAGGGGGGGAGGGCTAACACTGAAGCTTTCTTT
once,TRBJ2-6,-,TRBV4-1,CASSQDPGPGGIGANVLTF,TGCGCCAGCAGCCAAGACCCGGGGCCAGGAGGGATTGGGGCCAACGTCCTGACTTTC
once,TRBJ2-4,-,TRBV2,CASSATRLTGFAKNIQYF,TGTGCCAGCAGTGCAACGCGTCTAACCGGGTTCGCCAAAAACATTCAGTACTTC
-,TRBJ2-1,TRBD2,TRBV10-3,CAINTSGRGNEQFF,TGTGCCATCAACACTAGCGGGAGAGGCAATGAGCAGTTCTTC
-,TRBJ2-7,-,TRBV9,CASSVGGPTYEQYF,TGTGCCAGCAGCGTAGGGGGCCCAACCTACGAGCAGTACTTC
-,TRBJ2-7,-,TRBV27,CASSWRRDAEQYF,TGTGCCAGCAGTTGGCGACGGGATGCCGAGCAGTACTTC
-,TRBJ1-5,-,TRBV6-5,CASDWPQHF,TGTGCCTCAGATTGGCCCCAGCATTTT
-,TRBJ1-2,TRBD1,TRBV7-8,CASSWDRANYGYTF,TGTGCCAGCAGTTGGGACAGGGCTAACTATGGCTACACCTTC
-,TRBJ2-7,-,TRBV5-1,CASRNSYEQYF,TGCGCCAGCAGAAACTCCTACGAGCAGTACTTC
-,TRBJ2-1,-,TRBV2,CASSEHSENSYNEQFF,TGTGCCAGCAGTGAGCACTCTGAAAACTCCTACAATGAGCAGTTCTTC
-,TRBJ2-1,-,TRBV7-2,CASSLDLGRIYNEQFF,TGTGCCAGCAGCTTAGATTTGGGAAGGATTTACAATGAGCAGTTCTTC
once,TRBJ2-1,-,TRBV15,CATSRDPPSPYNEQFF,TGTGCCACCAGCAGAGATCCTCCCAGCCCATACAATGAGCAGTTCTTC
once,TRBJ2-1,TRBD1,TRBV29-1,CSVADRGTYNEQFF,TGCAGCGTTGCCGACAGGGGGACCTACAATGAGCAGTTCTTC
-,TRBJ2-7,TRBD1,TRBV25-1,CASSESGQGPYEQYF,TGTGCCAGCAGTGAATCGGGACAGGGGCCCTACGAGCAGTACTTC
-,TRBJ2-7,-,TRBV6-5,CASSSSGDSYEQYF,TGTGCCAGCAGTTCGTCGGGAGACTCCTACGAGCAGTACTTC
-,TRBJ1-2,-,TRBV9,CASSGRGWGYTF,TGTGCCAGCAGCGGCAGGGGATGGGGCTACACCTTC
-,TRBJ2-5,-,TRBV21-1,CASKEGKTQYF,TGTGCCAGCAAGGAGGGAAAGACCCAGTACTTC
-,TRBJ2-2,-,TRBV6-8,CARRGSSNTGELFF,TGTGCCAGACGGGGTAGTTCGAACACCGGGGAGCTGTTTTTT
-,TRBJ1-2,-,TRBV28,CASSLDGDDYGYTF,TGTGCCAGCAGCCTGGACGGGGATGACTATGGCTACACCTTC
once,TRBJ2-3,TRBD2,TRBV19,CASSVEPGLAGDTQYF,TGTGCCAGTAGTGTTGAACCGGGACTAGCGGGGGATACGCAGTATTTT
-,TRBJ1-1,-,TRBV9,CASSPHEVNTEAFF,TGTGCCAGCAGCCCTCATGAGGTGAACACTGAAGCTTTCTTT
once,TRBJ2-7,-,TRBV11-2,CASTWAGTYEQYF,TGTGCCAGCACCTGGGCAGGAACCTACGAGCAGTACTTC
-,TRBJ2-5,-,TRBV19,CASNVGAGETQYF,TGTGCCAGTAATGTGGGGGCCGGGGAGACCCAGTACTTC
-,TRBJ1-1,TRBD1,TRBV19,CASSGQALRSEAFF,TGTGCCAGTAGTGGACAGGCCCTGCGCTCTGAAGCTTTCTTT
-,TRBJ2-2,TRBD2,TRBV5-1,CASSLLRREGNTGELFF,TGCGCCAGCAGCTTATTACGGCGGGAGGGAAACACCGGGGAGCTGTTTTTT
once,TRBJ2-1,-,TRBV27,CASSLNNNEQFF,TGTGCCAGCAGTTTAAATAACAATGAGCAGTTCTTC
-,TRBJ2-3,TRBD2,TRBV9,CASSPSGSSTDTQYF,TGTGCCAGCAGCCCGAGCGGGAGTAGCACAGATACGCAGTATTTT
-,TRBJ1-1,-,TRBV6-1,CASSAGGGPTEAFF,TGTGCCAGCAGTGCCGGTGGGGGGCCCACTGAAGCTTTCTTT
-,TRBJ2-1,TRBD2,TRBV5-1,CASSSGLAGASYNEQFF,TGCGCCAGCAGCTCGGGACTAGCGGGAGCCTCCTACAATGAGCAGTTCTTC
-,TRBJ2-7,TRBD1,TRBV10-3,CAITFGQGPYEQYF,TGTGCCATCACCTTCGGACAGGGGCCCTACGAGCAGTACTTC
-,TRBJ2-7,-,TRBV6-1,CASSTRDGHYEQYF,TGTGCCAGCAGTACCCGGGACGGTCACTACGAGCAGTACTTC
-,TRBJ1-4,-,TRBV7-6,CASSLEPRGKLFF,TGTGCCAGCAGCTTAGAACCCAGGGGAAAACTGTTTTTT
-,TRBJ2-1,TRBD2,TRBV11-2,CASSLDLTSGVPYNEQFF,TGTGCCAGCAGCTTAGATCTTACTAGCGGGGTCCCCTACAATGAGCAGTTCTTC
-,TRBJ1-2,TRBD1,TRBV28,CASSFGTGDPFYGYTF,TGTGCCAGCAGTTTTGGGACAGGGGACCCTTTCTATGGCTACACCTTC
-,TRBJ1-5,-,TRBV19,CASSTGAYGNQPQHF,TGTGCCAGTAGTACGGGGGCGTATGGCAATCAGCCCCAGCATTTT
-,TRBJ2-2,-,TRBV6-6,CASSLESGGELFF,TGTGCCAGCAGTTTGGAGTCGGGGGGGGAGCTGTTTTTT
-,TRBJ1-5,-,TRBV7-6,CASSLGRPGGNQPQHF,TGTGCCAGCAGCTTAGGCCGGCCGGGTGGCAATCAGCCCCAGCATTTT
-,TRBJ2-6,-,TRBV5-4,CASSLASSGANVLTF,TGTGCCAGCAGCTTGGCGAGCTCTGGGGCCAACGTCCTGACTTTC
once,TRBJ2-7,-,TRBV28,CASSFGQSTYEQYF,TGTGCCAGCAGTTTCGGTCAGAGCACCTACGAGCAGTACTTC
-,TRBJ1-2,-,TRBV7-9,CASSLGAGFYGYTF,TGTGCCAGCAGCTTAGGGGCAGGCTTCTATGGCTACACCTTC
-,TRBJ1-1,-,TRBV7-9,CAEGNTEAFF,TGTGCCGAGGGGAACACTGAAGCTTTCTTT
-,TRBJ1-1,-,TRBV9,CASSTSGTMNTEAFF,TGTGCCAGCAGCACCTCCGGGACAATGAACACTGAAGCTTTCTTT
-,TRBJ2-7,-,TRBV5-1,CASSFGRTIYEQYF,TGCGCCAGCAGCTTTGGCAGAACAATCTACGAGCAGTACTTC
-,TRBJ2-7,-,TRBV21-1,CASSSLAVPGEQYF,TGTGCCAGCAGCTCACTAGCGGTGCCCGGCGAGCAGTACTTC
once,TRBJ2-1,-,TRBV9,CASSPGQNEQFF,TGTGCCAGCAGCCCCGGGCAGAATGAGCAGTTCTTC
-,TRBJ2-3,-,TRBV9,CASSVEGLPPDTQYF,TGTGCCAGCAGCGTCGAGGGACTCCCCCCAGATACGCAGTATTTT
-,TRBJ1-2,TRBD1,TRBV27,CASSSFTGAIYGYTF,TGTGCCAGCAGTTCCTTTACAGGGGCCATCTATGGCTACACCTTC